A selection of T cell receptor beta chains follows, all from one sample in a study of T-cell reconstitution after alpha-beta-depleted transplantation in children. TCRdb reprocessed the PCR reads via MiXCR and lists one record per CDR3 protein. The profile shows fewer than 550,000 distinct CDR3 sequences, roughly 16% of them singletons. The specimen comprised PBMCs, mostly from graft donor cells, sampled 360 days after TCRalphabeta/CD19-depleted stem cell transplant. These receptors all come from a boy less than two years old who had a stem cell transplant for Wiskott-Aldrich syndrome, so the T cells may come from the graft donor. The CDR3 runs from the conserved cysteine through the conserved F or W. D genes are given only for firm matches. Clone size appears in some rows only: once, few, many, or a class for an expanded clone.

d_gene | abundance | j_gene | v_gene | CDR3nt | CDR3aa
NA | NA | TRBJ1-5 | TRBV28 | TGTGCCAGCAGCCTACGGGCGGAGGGCAATCAGCCCCAGCATTTT | CASSLRAEGNQPQHF
TRBD2 | NA | TRBJ2-1 | TRBV6-2/TRBV6-3 | TGTGCCAGCAGTTACTCTCGGCAGGGGGCAACTAGCGGGAGTTTTTACAATGAGCAGTTCTTC | CASSYSRQGATSGSFYNEQFF
TRBD1 | NA | TRBJ2-5 | TRBV12-3/TRBV12-4 | TGTGCCAGCAGTTTAATTCAGGGGGCGGGGAGGCCTCAAGAGACCCAGTACTTC | CASSLIQGAGRPQETQYF
NA | NA | TRBJ1-3 | TRBV5-1 | TGCGCCAGCAGCTTGGTAGGCCTTGCCTCTGGAAACACCATATATTTT | CASSLVGLASGNTIYF
TRBD1 | NA | TRBJ2-6 | TRBV12-3/TRBV12-4 | TGTGCCAGCAGTCCGACAGGGGGCCCCTCTGGGGCCAACGTCCTGACTTTC | CASSPTGGPSGANVLTF
NA | few | TRBJ1-1 | TRBV29-1 | TGCAGCGTGGTTGGGGTCCCAACACAGAAAGCTTTCTTT | CSVVGVPTQKAFF
NA | NA | TRBJ2-1 | TRBV12-3/TRBV12-4 | TGTGCCAGCAGGCCGGACGGAAACAATGAGCAGTTCTTC | CASRPDGNNEQFF
NA | NA | TRBJ2-3 | TRBV3-1 | TGTGCCAGCAGCCAAGTTACTAGGGCAGATACGCAGTATTTT | CASSQVTRADTQYF
NA | NA | TRBJ2-7 | TRBV18 | TGTGCCAGCTCACAACTCCCGGAAGCCCTCCGGTACTTC | CASSQLPEALRYF
TRBD1 | NA | TRBJ2-1 | TRBV29-1 | TGCAGCGGCAACAGGGGGAATGAGCAGTTCTTC | CSGNRGNEQFF
NA | NA | TRBJ2-3 | TRBV5-6 | TGTGCCAGCAGCTCGAACAGGGTTTATGGAGATACGCAGTATTTT | CASSSNRVYGDTQYF
NA | few | TRBJ2-1 | TRBV29-1 | TGCAGCGTCCCGGGCAGGGCCATCTACAATGAGCAGTTCTTC | CSVPGRAIYNEQFF
NA | NA | TRBJ2-5 | TRBV20-1 | TGCAGTGCTAGATCCTTAAACCGGAACCAACAAGAGACCCAGTACTTC | CSARSLNRNQQETQYF
NA | NA | TRBJ2-5 | TRBV29-1 | TGCAGCGTTGTCCCCGGGGAGACCCAGTACTTC | CSVVPGETQYF
NA | NA | TRBJ1-6 | TRBV7-9 | TGTGCCAGCAAGGCTTTAGCATGGGGTCATTCACCCCTCCACTTT | CASKALAWGHSPLHF
TRBD1 | few | TRBJ1-4 | TRBV4-1 | TGCGCCAGCAGCCAGCCGGACAGGGCGAATGAAAAACTGTTTTTT | CASSQPDRANEKLFF
TRBD2 | NA | TRBJ2-1 | TRBV6-8 | TGTGCCAGCACCCCTACTAGCGGGGGATTCAATGAGCAGTTCTTC | CASTPTSGGFNEQFF
NA | few | TRBJ1-1 | TRBV12-3/TRBV12-4 | TGTGCCAGCAGTTTAGCGCAAACGACTGAAGCTTTCTTT | CASSLAQTTEAFF
NA | NA | TRBJ1-5 | TRBV19 | TGTGCCAGCGACCGGGCCCATAGCAATCAGCCCCAGCATTTT | CASDRAHSNQPQHF
TRBD1 | medium-sized | TRBJ1-5 | TRBV4-2 | TGTGCCAGCAGCCAAGTACAGGGGACTTCGGGTCAGCCCCAGCATTTT | CASSQVQGTSGQPQHF
NA | many | TRBJ1-2 | TRBV6-5 | TGTGCCAGCAGTTACTCGTCAGCTAACTATGGCTACACCTTC | CASSYSSANYGYTF
NA | NA | TRBJ2-7 | TRBV28 | TGTGCCAGCAGGCGGACGGCCGGCCACGAGCAGTACTTC | CASRRTAGHEQYF
NA | NA | TRBJ2-7 | TRBV6-2/TRBV6-3 | TGTGCCAGCAGCGACTGGACATTTCTCGAGCAGTACTTC | CASSDWTFLEQYF
TRBD2 | NA | TRBJ2-1 | TRBV6-1 | TGTGCCAGCAGCCGTAGCGGGGGGGGATCCTACAATGAGCAGTTCTTC | CASSRSGGGSYNEQFF
TRBD2 | NA | TRBJ2-1 | TRBV9 | TGTGCCAGCAGCTCCCGGGAGGGCCTCTACAATGAGCAGTTCTTC | CASSSREGLYNEQFF
NA | NA | TRBJ1-2 | TRBV12-3/TRBV12-4 | TGTGCCAGCAGTTCCTTCTATGGCTACACCTTC | CASSSFYGYTF
TRBD2 | few | TRBJ2-1 | TRBV11-2 | TGTGCCAGCAGCTTAGGCGGACTAGCGGGGGGGCGTGGCAATGAGCAGTTCTTC | CASSLGGLAGGRGNEQFF
NA | many | TRBJ2-3 | TRBV5-1 | TGCGCCAGCAGCTTGCCGACAGGGAGGGCTAGGGATACGCAGTATTTT | CASSLPTGRARDTQYF
NA | few | TRBJ1-3 | TRBV4-3 | TGCGCCAGCAGCCGCGGCGGGGGCTCTGGAAACACCATATATTTT | CASSRGGGSGNTIYF
TRBD1 | few | TRBJ2-5 | TRBV4-3 | TGCGCCAGCAGCCAGAATACAGGGGGCCGGGGTTATGAGACCCAGTACTTC | CASSQNTGGRGYETQYF
NA | few | TRBJ2-5 | TRBV5-6 | TGTGCCAGTAGCTTGAGAGGATCTGAAGAGACCCAGTACTTC | CASSLRGSEETQYF
NA | few | TRBJ2-4 | TRBV6-2/TRBV6-3 | TGTGCCAGCCGCAGAGCGTTGCTAGGCAAAAACATTCAGTACTTC | CASRRALLGKNIQYF
TRBD2 | NA | TRBJ2-1 | TRBV20-1 | TGCAGTCTAGCGGTCCTCTACAATGAGCAGTTCTTC | CSLAVLYNEQFF
NA | few | TRBJ1-1 | TRBV7-9 | TGTGCCAGCAGCAAACAGGGCTGGACTGAAGCTTTCTTT | CASSKQGWTEAFF
TRBD1 | few | TRBJ1-1 | TRBV7-2 | TGTGCCAGCAGCCCCAACAGGGGGCGGAACACTGAAGCTTTCTTT | CASSPNRGRNTEAFF
NA | few | TRBJ2-5 | TRBV6-5 | TGTGCCAGCAGTTACTCGAGACGCCTGGACAGAAAAGAGACCCAGTACTTC | CASSYSRRLDRKETQYF
NA | NA | TRBJ2-7 | TRBV20-1 | TGCAGTGCTAGAGATGGGGGGGGCCTTTACTACGAGCAGTACTTC | CSARDGGGLYYEQYF
TRBD1 | few | TRBJ2-1 | TRBV13 | TGTGCCAGCAGCGGTACGGGACAGGGGGCTAGAACGGATGAGCAGTTCTTC | CASSGTGQGARTDEQFF
NA | NA | TRBJ2-3 | TRBV20-1 | TGCAGTGCTAGATGGTTCAGCACAGATACGCAGTATTTT | CSARWFSTDTQYF
TRBD2 | NA | TRBJ2-7 | TRBV11-1 | TGTGCCAGCACGACGCTGGCTAGCGGGAAATGGGGTTGGGGCTACGAGCAGTACTTC | CASTTLASGKWGWGYEQYF
NA | once | TRBJ2-7 | TRBV20-1 | TGCAGTGCCCAAGAGAGAGGACAAGCAAACGAGCAGTACTTC | CSAQERGQANEQYF
NA | few | TRBJ1-1 | TRBV12-3/TRBV12-4 | TGTGCCAGCAGTTTAGGGGTGACACGAGCTTTCTTT | CASSLGVTRAFF
NA | NA | TRBJ2-2 | TRBV2 | TGTGCCAGCGGGGCTAAAGAGCGGGCGAGCGGGGAGCTGTTTTTT | CASGAKERASGELFF
TRBD1 | many | TRBJ2-4 | TRBV12-3/TRBV12-4 | TGTGCCAGCAGTTTAGCCCGACAGGGAAACATTCAGTACTTC | CASSLARQGNIQYF
TRBD2 | many | TRBJ2-1 | TRBV24-1 | TGTGCCACCAGTGACCTTGTTTCTAGCGGATTCAATGAGCAGTTCTTC | CATSDLVSSGFNEQFF